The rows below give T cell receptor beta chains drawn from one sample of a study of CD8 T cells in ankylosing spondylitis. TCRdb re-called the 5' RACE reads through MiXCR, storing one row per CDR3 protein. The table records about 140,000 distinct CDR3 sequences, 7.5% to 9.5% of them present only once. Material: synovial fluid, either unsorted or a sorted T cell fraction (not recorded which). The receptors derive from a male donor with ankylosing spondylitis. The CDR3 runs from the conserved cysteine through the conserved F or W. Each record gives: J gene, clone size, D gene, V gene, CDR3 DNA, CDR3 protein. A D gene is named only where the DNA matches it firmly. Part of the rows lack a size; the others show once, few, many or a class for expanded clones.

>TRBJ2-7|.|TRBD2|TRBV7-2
TGTGCCAGCAGCTCAAGGACTAGCGGGAGTAGGGAAAACGAGCAGTACTTC
CASSSRTSGSRENEQYF
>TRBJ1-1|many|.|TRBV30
TGTGCCTGGAACAGGGTATGGAACACTGAAGCTTTCTTT
CAWNRVWNTEAFF
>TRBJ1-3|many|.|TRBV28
TGTGCCAGCAGTAGCAGGAACTCTGGAAACACCATATATTTT
CASSSRNSGNTIYF
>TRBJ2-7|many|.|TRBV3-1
TGTGCCAGCAGCCCCAGGGCAACCTCCTACGAGCAGTACTTC
CASSPRATSYEQYF
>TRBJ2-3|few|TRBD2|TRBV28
TGTGCCAGCAGTCGGAGCGGGGGCGCAGATACGCAGTATTTT
CASSRSGGADTQYF
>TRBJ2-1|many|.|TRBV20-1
TGCAGTGCTTCACCCCCTAACGGTCTCAAAGGCAATGAGCAGTTCTTC
CSASPPNGLKGNEQFF
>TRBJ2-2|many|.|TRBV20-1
TGCAGTGCTCCGAGCGGGTCGAACACCGGGGAGCTGTTTTTT
CSAPSGSNTGELFF
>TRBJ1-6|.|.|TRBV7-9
TGTGCCAGCAGCTTGGACAGTGGGAATTCACCCCTCCACTTT
CASSLDSGNSPLHF
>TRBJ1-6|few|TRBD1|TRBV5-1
TGCGCCAGCAGCTTTATGGGACAGGCGTTAAATTCACCCCTCCACTTT
CASSFMGQALNSPLHF
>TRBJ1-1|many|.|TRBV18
TGTGCCAGCTCACCACAGGGGAACACTGAAGCTTTCTTT
CASSPQGNTEAFF
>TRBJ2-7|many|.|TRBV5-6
TGTGCCAGCAGTGTTCAGTCTACTCTTAGCCGGAGTTACGAGCAGTACTTC
CASSVQSTLSRSYEQYF
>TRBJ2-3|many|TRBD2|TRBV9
TGTGCCAGCAGCCCTTGGCGGGGAGGGGCAGATACGCAGTATTTT
CASSPWRGGADTQYF
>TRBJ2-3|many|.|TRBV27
TGTGCCAGCAGTTTCCTTGGTGGAGCCGTAGAGCAGTATTTT
CASSFLGGAVEQYF
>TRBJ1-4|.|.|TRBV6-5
TGTGCCAGCAGTTACTCGACACCTCCCTTGAGGGAAAAACTGTTTTTT
CASSYSTPPLREKLFF
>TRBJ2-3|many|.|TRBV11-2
TGTGCCAGCAGCTTCGTAGGGGGCACAGATACGCAGTATTTT
CASSFVGGTDTQYF
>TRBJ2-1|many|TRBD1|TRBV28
TGTGCCAGCAGTTCACAGGGGGCGGGTAGCTACAATGAGCAGTTCTTC
CASSSQGAGSYNEQFF
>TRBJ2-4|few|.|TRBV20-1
TGCAGTGCTGATAAGACCGAAGCCAAAAACATTCAGTACTTC
CSADKTEAKNIQYF
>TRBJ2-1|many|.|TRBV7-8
TGTGCCAGCAGTTGGCAGATCTACAATGAGCAGTTCTTC
CASSWQIYNEQFF
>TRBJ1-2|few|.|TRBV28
TGTGCCAGCAGCTCCCCCCCGGGAGGGAGCAACTATGGCTACACCTTC
CASSSPPGGSNYGYTF
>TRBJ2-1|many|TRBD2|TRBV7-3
TGTGCCAGCAGCCCAACTAGCGGGCGAAACAATGAGCAGTTCTTC
CASSPTSGRNNEQFF
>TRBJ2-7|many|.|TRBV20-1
TGCAGTGCTAAATCCCCCTCGCGTCCCCTCTACGAGCAGTACTTC
CSAKSPSRPLYEQYF
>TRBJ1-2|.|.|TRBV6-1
TGTGCCAGTTTACGGGGAGCCTCGGCAAACTATGGCTACACCTTC
CASLRGASANYGYTF
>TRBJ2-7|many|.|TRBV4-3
TGCGCCAGCAGCCAAGACGGGACCTCCTACGAGCAGTACTTC
CASSQDGTSYEQYF
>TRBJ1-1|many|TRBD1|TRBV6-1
TGTGCCAGCAGATCCGGACAGGGAAAGACTGAAGCTTTCTTT
CASRSGQGKTEAFF
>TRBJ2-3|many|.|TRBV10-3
TGTGCCATCAGTGAAGTTACAGATACGCAGTATTTT
CAISEVTDTQYF
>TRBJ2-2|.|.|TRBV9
TGTGCCAGCAGCGTATGGGGGTTTAACGGGGAGCTGTTTTTT
CASSVWGFNGELFF
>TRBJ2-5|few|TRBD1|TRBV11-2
TGTGCCAGCAGCTTAGCCCGGGACAGGGGCCGTGAGACCCAGTACTTC
CASSLARDRGRETQYF
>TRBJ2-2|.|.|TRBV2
TGTGCCTTCAGCCTCCTGCTCCGGTTGGGAGCAAACACCGGGGAGCTGTTTTTT
CAFSLLLRLGANTGELFF
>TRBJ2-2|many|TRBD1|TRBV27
TGTGCCAGCAGTTCGACAGGGGGCGCTTACACCGGGGAGCTGTTTTTT
CASSSTGGAYTGELFF
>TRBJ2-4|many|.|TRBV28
TGTGCCAGCAGTTTTGAGGGGGATCGCTTCATTCAGTACTTC
CASSFEGDRFIQYF
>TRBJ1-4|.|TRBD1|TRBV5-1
TGCGCCAGCAGCTTGTTATTGGGACAGGGAGAAAAACTGTTTTTT
CASSLLLGQGEKLFF